This T cell receptor (beta chain) was obtained from a study of shared clonotypes between healthy human individuals. Germline CDR1 reads KGHSH; CDR2 reads LQKENI. The CDR3 totals 11 residues. The assay was immunoSEQ multiplex PCR, and TCRdb's table has in-frame clones only and misses some. The data show about a million clones, approximately 77% seen once. Adult donors, all healthy and HIV-negative, had no recent acute infections or vaccinations. Naive CD45RA+ and memory CD45RA-negative subsets were split from CD4+ cells. Study results and limitations: Having only a few donors restricted how much genetic and exposure-history diversity was captured.

As to this clone: Its cognate antigen is unknown. One junction end disagrees with the germline gene, perhaps due to a read error.

The V gene is TRBV18, the J gene TRBJ2-1; possible D gene TRBD1, 5 bases. The sequencing sample was made of memory CD4+ T cells from PBMCs. Subset meaning: CD45RA-negative fraction. The sequence came from a man in his late teens or twenties in good health. Some clones in this sample may be carry-over from other donors' samples. This CDR3 reads CASSPDKEQFF. CDR3 DNA sequence: TGTGCCAGCTCACCGGACAAAGAGCAGTTCTTC.